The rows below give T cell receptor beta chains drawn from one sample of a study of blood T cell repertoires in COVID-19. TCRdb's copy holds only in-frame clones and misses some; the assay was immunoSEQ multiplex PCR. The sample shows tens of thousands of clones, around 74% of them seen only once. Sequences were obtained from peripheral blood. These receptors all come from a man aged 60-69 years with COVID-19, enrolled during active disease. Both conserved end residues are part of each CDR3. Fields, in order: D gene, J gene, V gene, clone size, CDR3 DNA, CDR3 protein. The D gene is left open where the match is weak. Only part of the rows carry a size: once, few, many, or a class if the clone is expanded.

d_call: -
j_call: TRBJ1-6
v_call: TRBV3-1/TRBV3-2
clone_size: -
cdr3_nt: TGTGCCAGCAGCCAGGGGGGGCTGTCACCCCTCCACTTT
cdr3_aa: CASSQGGLSPLHF

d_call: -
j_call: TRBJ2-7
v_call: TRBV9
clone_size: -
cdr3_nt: TGTGCCAGCAGCGCGGGAAACCCCTACGAGCAGTACTTC
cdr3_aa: CASSAGNPYEQYF

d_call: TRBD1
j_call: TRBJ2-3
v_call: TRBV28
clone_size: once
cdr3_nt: TGTGCCAGCAGTTTAGGGGACAGGGCAGCAGATACGCAGTATTTT
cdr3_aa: CASSLGDRAADTQYF

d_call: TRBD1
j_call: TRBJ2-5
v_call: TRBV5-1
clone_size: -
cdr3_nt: TGCGCCAGCGGGATGACAGGGGCGGATCAAGAGACCCAGTACTTC
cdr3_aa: CASGMTGADQETQYF

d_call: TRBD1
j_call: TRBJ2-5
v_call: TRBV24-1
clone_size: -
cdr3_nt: TGTGCCACCAGTCAAGGGGGACAGGTGGGTCAAGAGACCCAGTACTTC
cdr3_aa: CATSQGGQVGQETQYF

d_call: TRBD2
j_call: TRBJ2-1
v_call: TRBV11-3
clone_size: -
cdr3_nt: TGTGCCAGCAGCTTAGGACTAGCGGGAGTGGATGAGCAGTTCTTC
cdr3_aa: CASSLGLAGVDEQFF

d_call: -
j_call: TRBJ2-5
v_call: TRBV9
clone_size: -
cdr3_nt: TGTGCCAGCAGCGTAGACATGGTGGAGACCCAGTACTTC
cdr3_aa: CASSVDMVETQYF

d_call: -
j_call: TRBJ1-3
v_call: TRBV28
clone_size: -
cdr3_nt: TGTGCCAGCAGTTTAGGGGGCCTAAAGGGAAACACCATATATTTT
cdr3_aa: CASSLGGLKGNTIYF

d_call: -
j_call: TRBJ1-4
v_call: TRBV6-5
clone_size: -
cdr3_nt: TGTGCCAGCAAATTGACAGCCCCTAATGAAAAACTGTTTTTT
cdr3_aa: CASKLTAPNEKLFF

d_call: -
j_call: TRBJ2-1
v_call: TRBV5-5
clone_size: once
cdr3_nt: TGTGCCAGCAGCCCCACAGTAGTCTCCTACAATGAGCAGTTCTTC
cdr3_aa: CASSPTVVSYNEQFF

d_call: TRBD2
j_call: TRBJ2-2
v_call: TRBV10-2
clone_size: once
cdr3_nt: TGCGCCAGCACTCGGACTAGCGGGAGGAGGATGGACACCGGGGAGCTGTTTTTT
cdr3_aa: CASTRTSGRRMDTGELFF

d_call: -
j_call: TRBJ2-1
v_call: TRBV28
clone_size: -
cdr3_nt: TGTGCCAGCAGGCCAGGGCTGTATGTTGGGGGCGAGCAGTTCTTC
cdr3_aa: CASRPGLYVGGEQFF

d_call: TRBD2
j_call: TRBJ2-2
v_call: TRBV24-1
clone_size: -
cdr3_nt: TGTGCCGCCGCCAGCGGGAGTGGTACCGGGGAGCTGTTTTTT
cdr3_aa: CAAASGSGTGELFF

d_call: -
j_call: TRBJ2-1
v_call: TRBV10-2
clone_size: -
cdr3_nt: TGCGCCAGCAGTGACGACAGCTACAATGAGCAGTTCTTC
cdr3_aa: CASSDDSYNEQFF

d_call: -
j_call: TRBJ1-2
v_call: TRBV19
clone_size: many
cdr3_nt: TGTGCCAGTAAGGAGGACGGACCCTATGGCTACACCTTC
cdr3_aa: CASKEDGPYGYTF

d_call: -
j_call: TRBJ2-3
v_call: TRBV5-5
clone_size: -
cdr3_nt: TGTGCCAGCAGCTTGGACGGCGGGACGAGCACAGATACGCAGTATTTT
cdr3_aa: CASSLDGGTSTDTQYF

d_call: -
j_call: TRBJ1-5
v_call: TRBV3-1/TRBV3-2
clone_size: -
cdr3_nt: TGTGCCAGCAGCCAAGATAGAGATCAGCCCCAGCATTTT
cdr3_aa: CASSQDRDQPQHF

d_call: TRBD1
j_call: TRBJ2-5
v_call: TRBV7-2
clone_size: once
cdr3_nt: TGTGCCAGCAGCTCCGACAGGGGATGGGAGACCCAGTACTTC
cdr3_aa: CASSSDRGWETQYF

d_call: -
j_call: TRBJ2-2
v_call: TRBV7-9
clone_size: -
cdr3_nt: TGTGCCAGCAGCCAAAGAAGTTCGGGGACCGGGGAGCTGTTTTTT
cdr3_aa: CASSQRSSGTGELFF

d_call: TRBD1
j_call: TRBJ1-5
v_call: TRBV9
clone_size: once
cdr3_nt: TGTGCCAGCAGCGGAGGACAGGATGCGGAGCCCCAGCATTTT
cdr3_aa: CASSGGQDAEPQHF

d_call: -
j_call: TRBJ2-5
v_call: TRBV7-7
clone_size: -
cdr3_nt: TGTGCCAGCAGCTTAGGACTAGGACAAGAGACCCAGTACTTC
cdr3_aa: CASSLGLGQETQYF

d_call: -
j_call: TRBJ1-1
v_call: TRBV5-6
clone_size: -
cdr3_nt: TGTGCCAGCAGCTACACGCCAGGTCTAGCTTTCTTT
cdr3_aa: CASSYTPGLAFF

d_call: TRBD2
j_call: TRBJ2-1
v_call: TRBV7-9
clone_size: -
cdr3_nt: TGTGCCAGCAGCCCGCGGGAGGGTTTCAGAGGTGAGCAGTTCTTC
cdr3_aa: CASSPREGFRGEQFF

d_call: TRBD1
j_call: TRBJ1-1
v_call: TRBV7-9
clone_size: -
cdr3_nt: TGTGCCAGCAGCCCGATGACAGGGGGTGGCACTGAAGCTTTCTTT
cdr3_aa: CASSPMTGGGTEAFF

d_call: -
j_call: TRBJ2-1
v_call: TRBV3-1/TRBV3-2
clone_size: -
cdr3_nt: TGTGCCAGCAGCCTGCCCGGGGGGCCCAATGAGCAGTTCTTC
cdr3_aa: CASSLPGGPNEQFF

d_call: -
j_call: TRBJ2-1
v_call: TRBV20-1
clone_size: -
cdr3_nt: TGCAGTGCTAGAGATAGGGGCGAGCAGTTCTTC
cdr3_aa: CSARDRGEQFF

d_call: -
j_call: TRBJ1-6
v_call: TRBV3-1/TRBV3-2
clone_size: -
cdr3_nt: TGTGCCAGCAGCCTCGGGGGGGGCGTAGGACCCCTCCACTTT
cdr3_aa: CASSLGGGVGPLHF

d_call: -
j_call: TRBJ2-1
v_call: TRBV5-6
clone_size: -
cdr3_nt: TGTGCCAGCAGCTTGGCGGGTCTCGACAATGAGCAGTTCTTC
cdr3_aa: CASSLAGLDNEQFF

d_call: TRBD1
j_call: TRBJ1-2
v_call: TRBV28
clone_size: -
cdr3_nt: TGTGCCAGCAGCGGACAGGGGGGATACACCTTC
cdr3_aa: CASSGQGGYTF

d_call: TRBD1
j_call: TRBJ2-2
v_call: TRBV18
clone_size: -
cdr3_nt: TGTGCCAGCTCACCACCAAACAGGGGGGCTTCGAACACCGGGGAGCTGTTTTTT
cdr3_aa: CASSPPNRGASNTGELFF

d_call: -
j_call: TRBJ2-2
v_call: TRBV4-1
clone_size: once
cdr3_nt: TGCGCCAGCAGCCAAGTAGAGACCGGGGAGCTGTTTTTT
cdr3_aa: CASSQVETGELFF

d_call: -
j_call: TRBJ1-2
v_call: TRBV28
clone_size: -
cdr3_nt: TGTGCCAGCAGCCCTTATAGAGGCTATGGCTACACCTTC
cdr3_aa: CASSPYRGYGYTF

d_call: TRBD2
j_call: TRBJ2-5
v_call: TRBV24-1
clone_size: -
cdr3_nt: TGTGCCACCAGTGATTCCGGACTAGCGGGAGGGGAGACCCAGTACTTC
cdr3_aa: CATSDSGLAGGETQYF

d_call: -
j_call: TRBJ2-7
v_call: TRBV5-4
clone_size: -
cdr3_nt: TGTGCCAGCAGTTCGGACAGAAACGGAGAGCAGTACTTC
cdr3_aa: CASSSDRNGEQYF

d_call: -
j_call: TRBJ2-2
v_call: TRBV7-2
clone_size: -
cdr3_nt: TGTGCCAGCAGCTTAGTTGGGGGCGCAAGGACCGGGGAGCTGTTTTTT
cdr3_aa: CASSLVGGARTGELFF

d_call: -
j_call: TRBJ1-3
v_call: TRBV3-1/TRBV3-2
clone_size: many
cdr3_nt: TGTGCCAGCAGCCAAGATATTCCAGCGAACTCTGGAAACACCATATATTTT
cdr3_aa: CASSQDIPANSGNTIYF

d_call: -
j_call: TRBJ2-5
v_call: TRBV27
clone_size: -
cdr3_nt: TGTGCCAGCAGTTTAAGAGGAGAGACCCAGTACTTC
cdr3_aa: CASSLRGETQYF

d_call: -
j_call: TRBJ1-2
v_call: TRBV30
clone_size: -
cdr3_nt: TGTGCCTGGCGGCAGGGGCGCTATGGCTACACCTTC
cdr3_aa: CAWRQGRYGYTF

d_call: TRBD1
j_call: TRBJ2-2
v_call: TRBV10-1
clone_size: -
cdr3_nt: TGCGCCAGCAGTGACAGGGGGTTTAACACCGGGGAGCTGTTTTTT
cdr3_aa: CASSDRGFNTGELFF

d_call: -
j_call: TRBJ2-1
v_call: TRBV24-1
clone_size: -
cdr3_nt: TGTGCCACCAGTGATCCTACAGGGAAGGGTAAGAATGAGCAGTTCTTC
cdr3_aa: CATSDPTGKGKNEQFF

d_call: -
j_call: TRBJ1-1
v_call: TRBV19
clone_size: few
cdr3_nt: TGTGCCAGTAGCTACAGGGTTAGCACTGAAGCTTTCTTT
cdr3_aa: CASSYRVSTEAFF

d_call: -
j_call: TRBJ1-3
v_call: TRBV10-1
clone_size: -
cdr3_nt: TGCGCCAGCAGTGAGGCACGGATCGGGAACACCATATATTTT
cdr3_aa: CASSEARIGNTIYF

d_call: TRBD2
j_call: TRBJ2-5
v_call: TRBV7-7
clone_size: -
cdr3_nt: TGTGCCAGCAGCCCAATAGCGGGGGGGCCAGAGACCCAGTACTTC
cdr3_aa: CASSPIAGGPETQYF

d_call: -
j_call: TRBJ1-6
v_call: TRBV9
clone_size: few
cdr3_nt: TGTGCCAGCAGCGTAAGGGGGACGGAACATTCACCCCTCCACTTT
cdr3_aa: CASSVRGTEHSPLHF

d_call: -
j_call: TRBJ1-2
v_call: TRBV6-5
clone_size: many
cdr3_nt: TGTGCCAGTTGGGCGATGGGGCGTGGCTACACCTTC
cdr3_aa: CASWAMGRGYTF

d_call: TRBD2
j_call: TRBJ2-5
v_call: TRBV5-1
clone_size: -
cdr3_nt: TGCGCCAGCAGCCGGACTAGCGGGGGGGCCGGGCAAGAGACCCAGTACTTC
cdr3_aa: CASSRTSGGAGQETQYF

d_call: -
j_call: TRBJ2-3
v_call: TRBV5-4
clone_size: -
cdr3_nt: TGTGCCAGCAGCCCGCCAACGACAGCCAGCACAGATACGCAGTATTTT
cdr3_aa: CASSPPTTASTDTQYF

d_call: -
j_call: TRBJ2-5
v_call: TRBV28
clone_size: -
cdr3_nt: TGTGCCAGCAGAGTACAGGGAGCAATAGAGACCCAGTACTTC
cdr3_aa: CASRVQGAIETQYF

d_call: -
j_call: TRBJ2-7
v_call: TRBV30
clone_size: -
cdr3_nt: TGTGCCAGAAAGGCGGAGGCCCCCCACGAGCAGTACTTC
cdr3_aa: CARKAEAPHEQYF

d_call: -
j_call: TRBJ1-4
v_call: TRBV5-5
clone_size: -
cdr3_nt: TGTGCCAGCAGCTTGGGCCTGCGGGGACGGATTGAAAAACTGTTTTTT
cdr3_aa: CASSLGLRGRIEKLFF

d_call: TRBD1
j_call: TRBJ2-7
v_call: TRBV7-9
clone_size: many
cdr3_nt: TGTGCCAGCAGCCGTGGGAGGGACAGGGGGCCTCCTAAGTACTTC
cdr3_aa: CASSRGRDRGPPKYF

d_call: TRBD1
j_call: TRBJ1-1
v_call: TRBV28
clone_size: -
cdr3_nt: TGTGCCAGCAGCCCGACAGGGTACACTGAAGCTTTCTTT
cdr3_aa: CASSPTGYTEAFF

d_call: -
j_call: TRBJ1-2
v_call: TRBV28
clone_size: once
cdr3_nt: TGTGCCAGCAGTTTCGAGAGGCCCTATGGCTACACCTTC
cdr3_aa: CASSFERPYGYTF

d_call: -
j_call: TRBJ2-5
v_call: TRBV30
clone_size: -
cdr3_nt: TGTGCCTGGTATAACTTTCGGGAGCCTAAAGAGACCCAGTACTTC
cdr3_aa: CAWYNFREPKETQYF